This T cell receptor (beta chain) was observed in a study of blood T cell repertoires in COVID-19. With 2 bases removed from V and 0 bases from J, the gap between germline ends came to 11 bases. The CDR3 totals 15 residues. Germline CDR1 and CDR2: SGHTA and FQGNSA. Adults between roughly 18 and 89 years of age took part from 24 US areas. Sequencing used immunoSEQ multiplex PCR; TCRdb keeps in-frame clones, though not all of them. The sample shows about 400,000 clones, roughly nine tenths of them seen only once. The V gene is TRBV7-2, the J gene TRBJ2-7; D may be TRBD1 (5 bases). This receptor was identified in a woman aged 25 to 39 who had recovered from COVID-19. Material: PBMCs or T cells enriched from blood (not recorded which). Here the CDR3 reads CASSLWGFSSYEQYF. The CDR3 region has the DNA TGTGCCAGCAGCTTATGGGGCTTTAGCTCCTACGAGCAGTACTTC.